These 13 T cell receptor beta chains came from one sample sequenced in a study of T cell changes during pregnancy in multiple sclerosis. Some clones are missing from TCRdb's copy, which holds only in-frame ones; the method was immunoSEQ multiplex PCR. The sample gives about 85,000 clones, approximately 93% of which show up once; 2.5% is in the top ten. The input for sequencing was peripheral blood, taken in the first trimester of pregnancy. All receptors come from a female donor with multiple sclerosis, enrolled in a pregnancy study.

This chain connects TRBV2 to TRBJ2-1; tentatively, D is TRBD2 (7 bases). Looked up from germline, CDR1 is SNHLY and CDR2 is FYNNEI. V was cut by 8 bases and J by 5 bases, with 19 bases left in between. The CDR3 totals 15 residues. The CDR3 loop reads CASWTVASGNNEQFF. The CDR3 DNA reads as TGTGCCAGCTGGACAGTGGCTAGCGGTAACAATGAGCAGTTCTTC.

This chain joins TRBV10-3 and TRBJ2-1, with D maybe TRBD1 (7 bases). Trimming took 2 bases from V and 4 from J, leaving 18 bases between them. The germline V gene encodes CDR1 ENHRY and CDR2 SYGVKD. The CDR3 covers 17 residues. CDR3 DNA: TGTGCCATCAGTGAGGTAGCGGTAGGGGGCCTATACAATGAGCAGTTCTTC. Amino acid sequence: CAISEVAVGGLYNEQFF.

Only one count was recorded for this clone. This sequence joins TRBV5-1 and TRBJ2-1; 10 positions agree with TRBD2. The J segment lost 1 base and the V segment lost 4 bases, leaving 2 bases of the junction unmatched. CDR1 is SGHRS, CDR2 YFSETQ, per germline. The CDR3 runs to 15 residues. The CDR3 region has the DNA TGCGCCAGCAGCCAAGCGGGAGGGTCCTACAATGAGCAGTTCTTC. This encodes CASSQAGGSYNEQFF.

This clone was observed once. V and J are TRBV19 and TRBJ2-1; perhaps TRBD1 as D (5 bases). V dropped 5 bases and J dropped 5 bases, with 19 bases sitting between them. Germline assignment: CDR1 LNHDA and CDR2 SQIVND (reference sequence). The CDR3 sequence is 16 residues long. The CDR3 DNA reads as TGTGCCAGTAGTTTCCTTCGGACATCTTCAAACAATGAGCAGTTCTTC. This gives the protein CASSFLRTSSNNEQFF.

This clone was counted a single time. The chain joins TRBV7-2 to TRBJ1-5; no clear D gene. Trimming shortened V by 5 bases and J by 8 bases, and 13 bases separated the two germline ends. The CDR3 is made up of 13 amino acids. The germline gives CDR1 SGHTA, CDR2 FQGNSA. The CDR3 loop reads CASSPDRFEPQHF. DNA of the CDR3: TGTGCCAGCAGCCCTGATCGGTTTGAGCCCCAGCATTTT.

V usage is TRBV15 and J usage is TRBJ1-5; D is undetermined. CDR1 is LNHNV and CDR2 is YYDKDF in the germline V gene (reference sequence). The CDR3 is 18 amino acids. Deletions cut 1 base from V and 0 bases from J, with 16 bases between. The DNA for the CDR3 is TGTGCCACCAGCAGAGCCCGGTGGGAGAGATATAGCAATCAGCCCCAGCATTTT. It specifies CATSRARWERYSNQPQHF.

The chain carries TRBV10-3 and TRBJ1-1; D perhaps matches TRBD1 (5 bases). The CDR3 runs 14 residues. The germline V gene encodes CDR1 ENHRY and CDR2 SYGVKD. Trimming cost V 4 bases and J 8 bases, with 17 bases left between them. The CDR3 DNA sequence: TGTGCCATCAGTGGCAGGGATTTAAGAACCGAAGCTTTCTTT. Protein product: CAISGRDLRTEAFF.

V usage is TRBV5-1 and J usage is TRBJ2-1; TRBD1 matches 10 bases. The V and J ends lost 5 bases and 2 bases, in that order; junction bases with no gene match: 7. CDR1 SGHRS and CDR2 YFSETQ come from the germline V gene. This CDR3 is built from 16 residues. In DNA, the CDR3 is TGCGCCAGCAGACTTTCCGGGACAGGGGCCTACAATGAGCAGTTCTTC. It is translated as CASRLSGTGAYNEQFF. Complete variable domain (other parts from reference TRBV5-1 and TRBJ2-1): KAGVTQTPRYLIKTRGQQVTLSCSPISGHRSVSWYQQTPGQGLQFLFEYFSETQRNKGNFPGRFSGRQFSNSRSEMNVSTLELGDSALYLCASRLSGTGAYNEQFFGPGTRLTVL.

This clone was seen only a few times. This sequence joins TRBV11-1 and TRBJ1-2; TRBD1 is a possible D gene (5 bases). Trimming removed 8 bases from V and 2 bases from J, with 9 bases in between. Germline CDR1 SGHAT, CDR2 FQDESV (reference sequence). The CDR3 totals 12 residues. CDR3 coding DNA: TGTGCCAGCGGGGGGATGAACTATGGCTACACCTTC. It codes for CASGGMNYGYTF.

This chain joins TRBV27 and TRBJ2-7; TRBD1 aligns across 7 bases. The CDR3 totals 12 residues. With 2 bases clipped from V and 7 bases from J, the junction kept 2 bases outside the gene matches. Germline values: CDR1 MNHEY, CDR2 SMNVEV (reference sequence). The CDR3 region has the DNA TGTGCCAGCAGTTTAAGGGGGCAAGAGCAGTACTTC. The encoded protein is CASSLRGQEQYF.

This chain uses TRBV4-3 with TRBJ2-3; possible D gene TRBD1, 5 bases. The length of the CDR3 is 15 residues. Trimming stripped 0 bases from V and 3 bases from J, with 10 bases between. The germline V gene encodes CDR1 LGHNA and CDR2 YSLEER. The CDR3 DNA reads as TGCGCCAGCAGCCAAGAGTCCCAGGGAACAGATACGCAGTATTTT. This encodes CASSQESQGTDTQYF.

The chain couples TRBV28 to TRBJ2-7; no clear D gene. The V end was cut by 6 bases, the J end by 4 bases, with 7 bases between. Germline CDR1 and CDR2: MDHEN and SYDVKM. The CDR3 consists of 11 residues. The CDR3 loop is CASSRKYEQYF. Written as DNA, the CDR3 is TGTGCCAGCAGCCGTAAATACGAGCAGTACTTC.

The V gene is TRBV6-5, the J gene TRBJ1-2; no clear D. In germline, CDR1 is MNHEY, CDR2 SVGAGI. V was shortened by 0 bases and J by 5 bases, with 13 bases between the two germline ends. The CDR3 spans 15 residues. CDR3 nucleotides: TGTGCCAGCAGTTACTCGAACGTGGACTCATATGGCTACACCTTC. Translating gives CASSYSNVDSYGYTF.